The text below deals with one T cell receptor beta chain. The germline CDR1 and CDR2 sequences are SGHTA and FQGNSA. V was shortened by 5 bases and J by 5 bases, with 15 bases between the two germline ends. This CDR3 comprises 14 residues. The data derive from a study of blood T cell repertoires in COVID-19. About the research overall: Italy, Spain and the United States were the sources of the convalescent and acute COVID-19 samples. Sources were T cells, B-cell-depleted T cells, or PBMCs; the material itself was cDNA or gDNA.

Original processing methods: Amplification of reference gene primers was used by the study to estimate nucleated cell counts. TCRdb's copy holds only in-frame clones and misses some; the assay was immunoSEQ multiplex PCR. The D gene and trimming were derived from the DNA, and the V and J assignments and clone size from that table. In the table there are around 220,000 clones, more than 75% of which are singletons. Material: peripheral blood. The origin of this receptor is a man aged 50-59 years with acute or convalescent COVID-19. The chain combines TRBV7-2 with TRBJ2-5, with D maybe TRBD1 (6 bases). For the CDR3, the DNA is TGTGCCAGCAGCCTCCAGGGGTTTGTGGAGACCCAGTACTTC. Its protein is CASSLQGFVETQYF. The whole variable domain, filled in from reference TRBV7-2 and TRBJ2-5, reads GAGVSQSPSNKVTEKGKDVELRCDPISGHTALYWYRQSLGQGLEFLIYFQGNSAPDKSGLPSDRFSAERTGGSVSTLTIQRTQQEDSAVYLCASSLQGFVETQYFGPGTRLLVL.